The 18 T cell receptor beta chains below were found in one sample sequenced in a study of blood T cell repertoires in COVID-19 (dated by TCRdb to the early 2020s). To prepare the library, the immunoSEQ multiplex PCR assay was applied. Sourced from immuneACCESS, this table was stored by TCRdb with only in-frame sequences that have V and J called. A share of the clones is absent; for the studies checked, an unresolved V gene accounts for under half, and the remainder has no known explanation. The sample table records 300,000 or so clones; roughly 86% of these occur just once. The ten largest clones represent 1.3% of the sample. The specimen was peripheral blood. Receptors originate from a man between 65 and 85 years old with acute or convalescent COVID-19.

The J gene is TRBJ2-3, the V gene TRBV19; 11 bases agree with TRBD1. Trimming at V came to 8 bases and at J to 5 bases, leaving 6 bases not matched to a gene. The CDR3 is 14 residues long. CDR1 LNHDA and CDR2 SQIVND come from the germline V gene (reference sequence). CDR3 in DNA: TGTGCCAGTCGTGGACAGGGGGCCGGAGATACGCAGTATTTT. This sequence encodes CASRGQGAGDTQYF.

This clone was detected once. V gene TRBV5-1 combines with J gene TRBJ2-7; TRBD2 matches at 9 bases. Trimming removed 4 bases from V and 1 base from J; junction bases left unmatched: 6. This CDR3 has 15 residues. Germline CDR1 SGHRS, CDR2 YFSETQ. The chain's CDR3 is CASSPAGGVSYEQYF. CDR3 bases: TGCGCCAGCAGCCCAGCGGGAGGTGTATCCTACGAGCAGTACTTC.

In nucleotides, the CDR3 is TGTGCAAGTCGCCTTCCAGAGCGGGTAACAGAGAAAAATAGCAATCAGCCCCAGCATTTT. Its translation: CASRLPERVTEKNSNQPQHF. This chain uses TRBV12-2 with TRBJ1-5. TRBV12-2 is a pseudogene segment. This CDR3 has 20 amino acids.

V gene TRBV4-1 combines with J gene TRBJ2-3; D is perhaps TRBD1 (6 bases). Trimming took 4 bases from V and 6 from J, leaving 20 bases between them. This CDR3 contains 16 residues. Germline CDR1 is MGHRA and CDR2 is YSYEKL. The CDR3 DNA follows: TGCGCCAGCAGCCTGGGACCACTCCTGGGGGCGGATACGCAGTATTTT. Its protein is CASSLGPLLGADTQYF.

The J gene is TRBJ1-5, the V gene TRBV20-1; possible D gene TRBD1, 5 bases. V lost 6 bases to trimming and J lost 3 bases, with 12 bases between them. The length of the CDR3 is 13 residues. In germline, CDR1 is DFQATT, CDR2 SNEGSKA (reference sequence). CDR3 sequence: CSASTGINQPQHF. In DNA, the CDR3 is TGCAGTGCCAGTACAGGTATCAATCAGCCCCAGCATTTT.

This chain joins TRBV19 and TRBJ1-6; 12 bases are shared with TRBD1. Per the germline V gene, CDR1 is LNHDA and CDR2 is SQIVND (reference sequence). This CDR3 spans 17 amino acids. With 0 bases clipped from V and 10 bases from J, the junction kept 7 bases outside the gene matches. The CDR3: CASSIEGQGAGGSPLHF. The CDR3 DNA reads TGTGCCAGTAGTATAGAGGGACAGGGGGCCGGCGGGTCACCCCTCCACTTT.

CDR3 DNA sequence: TGTGCCAGCACTCCCGGACTGGCCTACGAGCAGTACTTC. It specifies CASTPGLAYEQYF. The chain has TRBV6-5 and TRBJ2-7, with a possible D match to TRBD2 (5 bases). Germline lookup yields CDR1 MNHEY and CDR2 SVGAGI. The CDR3 extends over 13 amino acids. Deletions cut 7 bases from V and 2 bases from J, with 12 bases between.

The chain couples TRBV28 to TRBJ2-1; 9 bases are shared with TRBD2. Trimming took 3 bases from V and 5 from J; bases not matched to a gene: 5. The CDR3 extends over 15 amino acids. Germline CDR1 and CDR2: MDHEN and SYDVKM. The CDR3 loop reads CASSFLAGDNNEQFF. The CDR3 DNA reads as TGTGCCAGCAGTTTCTTAGCGGGGGACAACAATGAGCAGTTCTTC.

The J gene is TRBJ2-3, the V gene TRBV28, with 12 bases aligning to TRBD2. There are 18 residues in the CDR3. V dropped 4 bases and J dropped 2; count of bases not matched to a gene: 10. Germline values: CDR1 MDHEN, CDR2 SYDVKM. The CDR3 spells CASSSTSGGLQYTDTQYF. Here the CDR3 DNA reads TGTGCCAGCAGTTCAACTAGCGGGGGGCTACAATACACAGATACGCAGTATTTT.

V is TRBV5-4 and J is TRBJ2-3, with a possible D match to TRBD1 (6 bases). Germline values: CDR1 SGHNT, CDR2 YYREEE (reference sequence). V dropped 0 bases and J dropped 6 bases, with 11 bases sitting between them. This CDR3 has 14 amino acids. CDR3 coding DNA: TGTGCCAGCAGCTTGGACAGGGTGACGGATACGCAGTATTTT. Protein sequence: CASSLDRVTDTQYF.

This CDR3 is CASSTGSTGGGNSPLHF. DNA for the CDR3: TGCGCCAGCAGCACTGGTTCGACAGGGGGGGGGAATTCACCCCTCCACTTT. The V and J genes are TRBV5-1 and TRBJ1-6; 9 bases map to TRBD1. Trimming took 4 bases from V and 7 from J; bases not matched to a gene: 12. The CDR3 contains 17 residues. Germline V lookup: CDR1 SGHRS, CDR2 YFSETQ.

V gene TRBV23-1 combines with J gene TRBJ2-3, with D hard to call. TRBV23-1 is classed as an ORF, of uncertain function. The CDR3 sequence is 14 residues long. Trimming left V 0 bases short and J 3 bases short, with 7 bases between. The CDR3 loop reads CASSQSTFTDTQYF. The CDR3 DNA sequence: TGCGCCAGCAGTCAATCGACTTTTACAGATACGCAGTATTTT.

The V call is TRBV19, the J call TRBJ1-2; TRBD1 agrees at 7 bases. The V gene's germline CDR1 is LNHDA and CDR2 SQIVND (reference sequence). This CDR3 is built from 14 residues. V lost 1 base and J lost 4; bases outside the gene matches: 3. The CDR3 sequence is CASSIGGQFYGYTF. The CDR3 DNA follows: TGTGCCAGTAGTATAGGGGGACAGTTCTATGGCTACACCTTC.

The CDR3 loop reads CSASPGNQETQYF. In DNA form, the CDR3 reads TGCAGTGCTAGTCCGGGAAACCAAGAGACCCAGTACTTC. The chain combines TRBV20-1 with TRBJ2-5, with D maybe TRBD2 (5 bases). V lost 3 bases, J lost 0 bases, and 8 bases lay in between. Germline loops: CDR1 DFQATT, CDR2 SNEGSKA (reference sequence). The CDR3 runs 13 residues.

This clone appeared a few times. The V and J genes are TRBV7-2 and TRBJ2-1; TRBD2 matches 15 bases. Germline-derived CDR1 and CDR2 are SGHTA and FQGNSA. CDR3 size: 18 residues. V was pared by 5 bases and J by 4 bases, with 9 bases of the junction left unmatched. The CDR3 loop is CASSPAPGTSGGYNEQFF. The CDR3 nucleotides are TGTGCCAGCAGCCCCGCCCCCGGGACTAGCGGGGGGTACAATGAGCAGTTCTTC.

The chain employs TRBV28 and TRBJ1-2; possible D gene TRBD1, 5 bases. Germline assignment: CDR1 MDHEN and CDR2 SYDVKM. This CDR3 spans 16 amino acids. V gave up 1 base and J gave up 3 bases, with 15 bases separating them. The CDR3 DNA reads as TGTGCCAGCAGTTTATCTTTCACTGCAGGGTACTATGGCTACACCTTC. It yields the protein CASSLSFTAGYYGYTF.

This clone appeared a few times. Other DNA sequences from this sample encode an identical CDR3 as well. The J gene is TRBJ2-2, the V gene TRBV28, with 7 bases lining up with TRBD2. Germline assignment: CDR1 MDHEN and CDR2 SYDVKM. V was pared by 4 bases and J by 2 bases, with 4 bases of the junction left unmatched. The CDR3 loop spans 15 amino acids. The CDR3 bases are TGTGCCAGCAGTTCGGCTAGCGGCAACACCGGGGAGCTGTTTTTT. This translates into CASSSASGNTGELFF.

A few counts support this clone. The V gene is TRBV20-1, the J gene TRBJ1-4; tentatively, D is TRBD1 (5 bases). This CDR3 comprises 14 residues. Germline CDR1 and CDR2: DFQATT and SNEGSKA (reference sequence). V lost 3 bases, J lost 2 bases, and 10 bases lay in between. The CDR3 DNA reads TGCAGTGCTAGTGGGGGGGGGACTAATGAAAAACTGTTTTTT. Translation: CSASGGGTNEKLFF.